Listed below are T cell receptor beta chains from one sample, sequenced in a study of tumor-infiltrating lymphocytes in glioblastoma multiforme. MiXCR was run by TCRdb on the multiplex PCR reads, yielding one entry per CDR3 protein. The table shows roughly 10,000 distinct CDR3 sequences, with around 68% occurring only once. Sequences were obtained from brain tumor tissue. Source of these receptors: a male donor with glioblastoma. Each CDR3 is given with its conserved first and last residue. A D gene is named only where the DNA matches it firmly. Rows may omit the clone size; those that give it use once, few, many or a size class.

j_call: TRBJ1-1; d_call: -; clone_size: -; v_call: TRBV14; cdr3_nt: TGTGCCAGCAGCCAAGAGAAAGGAGGCGGCACTGAAGCTTTCTTT; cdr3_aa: CASSQEKGGGTEAFF
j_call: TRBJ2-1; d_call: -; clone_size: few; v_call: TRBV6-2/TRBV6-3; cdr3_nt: TGTGCCAGCAGGGGACTGGGAAAGGATGAGCAGTTCTTC; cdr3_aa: CASRGLGKDEQFF
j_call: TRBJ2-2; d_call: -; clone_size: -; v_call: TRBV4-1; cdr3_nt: TGCGCCAGCAGCCAAGCTATCAGGGGCAACACCGGGGAGCTGTTTTTT; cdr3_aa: CASSQAIRGNTGELFF
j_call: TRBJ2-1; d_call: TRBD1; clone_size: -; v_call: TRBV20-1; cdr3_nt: TGCAGTGCTAGAGGGACAGGGCGGGCTAGATTGTACAATGAGCAGTTCTTC; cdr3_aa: CSARGTGRARLYNEQFF
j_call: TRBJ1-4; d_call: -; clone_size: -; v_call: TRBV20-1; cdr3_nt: TGCAGTGCTTCCCGTACATCAACTGATGAAAAGCTGTTTTTT; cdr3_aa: CSASRTSTDEKLFF
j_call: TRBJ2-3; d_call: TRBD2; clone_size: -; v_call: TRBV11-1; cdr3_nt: TGTGCCAGCAGTTCCCGGGGCCGGGGGGGCGCAGATACGCAGTATTTT; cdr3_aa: CASSSRGRGGADTQYF
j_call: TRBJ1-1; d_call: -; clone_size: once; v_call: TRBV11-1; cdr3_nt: TGTGCCAGCAGCTTAGATGAGTGTGACAGCGAGGCTTTCTTC; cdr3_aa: CASSLDECDSEAFF
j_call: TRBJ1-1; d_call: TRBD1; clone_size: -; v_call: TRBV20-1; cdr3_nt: TGCAGTTCCGGGACAGGGGTCACTGAAGCTTTCTTT; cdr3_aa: CSSGTGVTEAFF
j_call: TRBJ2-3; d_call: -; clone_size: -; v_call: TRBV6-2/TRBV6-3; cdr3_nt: TGTGCCTGCAGCACGACGCCGAACACAGATACGCTGTATTTT; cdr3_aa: CACSTTPNTDTLYF
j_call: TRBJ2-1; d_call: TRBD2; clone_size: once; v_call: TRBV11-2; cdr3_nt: TGTACCTGCATCCCCCTAGCGGGAGTGAGTAAAGGGCAGTTCTTC; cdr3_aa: CTCIPLAGVSKGQFF
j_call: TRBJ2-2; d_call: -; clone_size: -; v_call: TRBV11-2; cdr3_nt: TGTGCCAGCAACAGAAGAGGGGTGGACAGCGGGGAGCTGTTTTTT; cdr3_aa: CASNRRGVDSGELFF
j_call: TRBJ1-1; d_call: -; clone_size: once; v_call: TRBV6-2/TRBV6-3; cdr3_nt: TGTGCCACCGCGGCACAGCATATAAAGGATACTGAAGCTTTCTTT; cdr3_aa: CATAAQHIKDTEAFF
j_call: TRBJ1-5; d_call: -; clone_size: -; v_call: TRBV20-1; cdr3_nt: TGCAGTGCTAGAGATCTACAGTTCCACGGTAGCAATCAGCCCCAGCATTTT; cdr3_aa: CSARDLQFHGSNQPQHF
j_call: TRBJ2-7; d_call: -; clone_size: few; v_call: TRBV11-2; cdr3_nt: TGTGCCAGCAGCTTAGACCATACCTACGAGCAGTACTTC; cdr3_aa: CASSLDHTYEQYF
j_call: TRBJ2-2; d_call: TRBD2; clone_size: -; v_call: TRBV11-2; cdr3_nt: TGTGTCAGCAGTTCGACTAGCGGGAGAATAAGCACCGGAGAGCTGTATTTT; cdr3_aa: CVSSSTSGRISTGELYF
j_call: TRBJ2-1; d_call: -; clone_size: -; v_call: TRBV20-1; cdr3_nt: TGCAGTGCTAGAGGTGAGGCAGGGCTGTATAAGCAATTCTTC; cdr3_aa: CSARGEAGLYKQFF
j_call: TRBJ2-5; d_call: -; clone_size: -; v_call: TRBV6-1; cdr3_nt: TGTGCCAGCAGTGTTACGCGGGGTGGGACTCAGTACTTC; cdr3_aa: CASSVTRGGTQYF
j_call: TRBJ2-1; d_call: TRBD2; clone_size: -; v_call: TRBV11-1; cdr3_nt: TGTGCCAACAGCCAATTACTACCTAGCGGGAGGTCGAATGGGCATTTCTTC; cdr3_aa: CANSQLLPSGRSNGHFF